These 7 T cell receptor beta chains originate from one sample sequenced in a study of blood T cell repertoires in COVID-19. Data came from immunoSEQ multiplex PCR; TCRdb stores just in-frame clones and leaves some out. The sample lists about half a million clones; roughly 88% were seen once. The specimen was peripheral blood. The receptor set was obtained from a human donor in a cohort sampled during active COVID-19.

The rearrangement links TRBV6-2 or TRBV6-3 to TRBJ2-7; 10 bases are shared with TRBD2. With V trimmed by 5 bases and J by 2 bases, 6 bases remained unmatched. This CDR3 has 15 amino acids. The V gene's germline CDR1 is MNHEY and CDR2 SVGEGT. The chain's CDR3 is CASSASAGGTYEQYF. The CDR3 DNA sequence: TGTGCCAGCAGTGCTTCAGCGGGAGGGACCTACGAGCAGTACTTC.

This sequence joins TRBV15 and TRBJ1-5, with unresolved D. V was trimmed by 3 bases and J by 0 bases, leaving 15 bases between them. CDR1 and CDR2 from the germline V gene are LNHNV and YYDKDF (reference sequence). The CDR3 has 17 residues. This CDR3 is CATSSDISGYSNQPQHF. The CDR3 DNA reads as TGTGCCACCAGCAGTGATATATCGGGATATAGCAATCAGCCCCAGCATTTT.

The chain has TRBV7-3 and TRBJ2-2, with 15 bases identical to TRBD2. The V segment lost 5 bases and the J segment 7 bases; nucleotides outside the gene matches: 8. The CDR3 consists of 17 residues. Germline CDR1 SGHTA, CDR2 FQGTGA. The CDR3 sequence: CASSPGLAGGPGGELFF. The DNA of the CDR3 is TGTGCCAGCAGCCCCGGACTAGCGGGAGGGCCGGGCGGGGAGCTGTTTTTT.

This clone was observed once. The chain has TRBV11-1 and TRBJ2-7, with 11 nucleotides matching TRBD2. Germline V CDR1 and CDR2: SGHAT, FQDESV (reference sequence). This CDR3 is 15 amino acids long. Unmatched junction bases numbered 6, after V lost 3 bases and J lost 5 bases. DNA of the CDR3: TGTGCCAGCAGCTTGCTAGCGGGAGGAACACACGAGCAGTACTTC. Its translation is CASSLLAGGTHEQYF.

Worth noting for this clone: The same CDR3 is also encoded by other DNA sequences in this sample. The genes are TRBV25-1 and TRBJ1-2; weak D call: TRBD1 (5 bases). CDR3 length equals 14 residues. CDR1 and CDR2 from the germline V gene are MGHDK and SYGVNS. V was shortened by 1 base and J by 3 bases, with 9 bases between the two germline ends. CDR3 sequence: CASSEFGRDYGYTF. The CDR3 DNA is TGTGCCAGCAGTGAATTTGGCAGGGACTATGGCTACACCTTC.

The V gene is TRBV7-2, the J gene TRBJ2-1; TRBD2 agrees at 8 bases. V trimming: 3 bases; J trimming: 4 bases; junction bases outside the gene matches: 11. Germline V lookup: CDR1 SGHTA, CDR2 FQGNSA. This CDR3 contains 17 residues. The CDR3 spells CASSFDPSGSRYNEQFF. Here the CDR3 DNA reads TGTGCCAGCAGCTTCGACCCCAGCGGGAGCAGATACAATGAGCAGTTCTTC.

The chain joins TRBV6-5 to TRBJ2-5; tentative D call: TRBD1 (7 bases). CDR1 is MNHEY, CDR2 SVGAGI, per germline. The CDR3 is 15 residues long. The V and J ends lost 6 bases and 1 base respectively, with 15 bases between them. CDR3 in DNA: TGTGCCAGCAGCCGGATCCAGGGGGGCCAAGAGACCCAGTACTTC. Its protein is CASSRIQGGQETQYF.